Listed here are 19 T cell receptor beta chains from one sample, sequenced in a study of blood T cell repertoires in COVID-19. Sequencing used immunoSEQ multiplex PCR; TCRdb keeps in-frame clones, though not all of them. The sample comprises about 130,000 clones, about 80% of which are singletons, and 3% rests with the top ten. The material sequenced was peripheral blood. These receptors were collected from an elderly woman with acute or convalescent COVID-19.

The rearrangement joins TRBV18 to TRBJ1-2; tentatively, D is TRBD1 (6 bases). Germline-derived CDR1 and CDR2 are KGHSH and LQKENI. The V gene lost 3 bases and the J gene lost 2 bases, with 10 bases spanning the gap. The CDR3 extends over 14 amino acids. CDR3 in DNA: TGTGCCAGCTCACCGTCCCAGGGGAACTATGGCTACACCTTC. Residues: CASSPSQGNYGYTF.

V and J are TRBV2 and TRBJ1-2; 9 bases agree with TRBD1. The CDR3 has 13 amino acids. The V gene's germline CDR1 is SNHLY and CDR2 FYNNEI. Losses at the gene ends were 5 bases for V and 5 bases for J; bases not matched to a gene: 3. The CDR3 region has the DNA TGTGCCAGCAGTCCGACAGGGGGGTATGGCTACACCTTC. Amino acid sequence: CASSPTGGYGYTF.

The genes are TRBV11-2 and TRBJ1-1; D call uncertain. The CDR3 is 12 amino acids. V was clipped by 3 bases and J by 5 bases, with 7 bases between them. Germline values: CDR1 SGHAT, CDR2 FQNNGV. The CDR3 coding sequence is TGTGCCAGCAGCTTGGCGGGGACTGAAGCTTTCTTT. It codes for CASSLAGTEAFF.

V and J are TRBV9 and TRBJ1-1; no reliable D call. The germline V gene has CDR1 SGDLS and CDR2 YYNGEE. The CDR3 runs to 13 residues. With 0 bases removed from V and 6 bases from J, the gap between germline ends came to 9 bases. CDR3 residues: CASSVGGFSEAFF. The CDR3 DNA is TGTGCCAGCAGCGTAGGAGGGTTCTCTGAAGCTTTCTTT.

This chain joins TRBV7-9 and TRBJ2-2; 12 nucleotides align to TRBD1. Per the germline V gene, CDR1 is SEHNR and CDR2 is FQNEAQ (reference sequence). J gave up 4 bases and V 8 bases, and 2 bases lay outside the gene matches. This CDR3 has 14 amino acids. This chain's CDR3 is CASGDRGPTGELFF. The DNA of the CDR3 is TGTGCCAGCGGGGACAGGGGGCCCACCGGGGAGCTGTTTTTT.

The chain employs TRBV7-6 and TRBJ1-1, with D unresolved. Germline lookup yields CDR1 SGHVS and CDR2 FNYEAQ. CDR3 length equals 11 residues. Trimming left V 5 bases short and J 4 bases short, with 5 bases between. CDR3 residues: CASSPSTEAFF. As DNA, the CDR3 is TGTGCCAGCAGCCCGAGCACTGAAGCTTTCTTT. The full variable domain, in which reference TRBV7-6 and TRBJ1-1 provide the parts outside the CDR3, is GAGVSQSPRYKVTKRGQDVALRCDPISGHVSLYWYRQALGQGPEFLTYFNYEAQQDKSGLPNDRFSAERPEGSISTLTIQRTEQRDSAMYRCASSPSTEAFFGQGTRLTVV.

This chain uses TRBV4-2 with TRBJ1-4; 11 bases map to TRBD1. The CDR3 covers 16 residues. Losses at the gene ends were 2 bases for V and 4 bases for J; bases not matched to a gene: 3. From germline, CDR1 is LGHNA and CDR2 YNFKEQ. The CDR3 sequence is CASSQTGTGGNEKLFF. The CDR3 DNA follows: TGTGCCAGCAGCCAAACCGGGACAGGGGGTAATGAAAAACTGTTTTTT.

J is TRBJ1-1 and V is TRBV5-1; TRBD1 is a possible D gene (5 bases). CDR3 size: 15 residues. Trimming removed 4 bases at V and 0 bases at J, with 13 bases between. Germline V gene lookup returns CDR1 SGHRS and CDR2 YFSETQ. The CDR3 loop reads CASSRGIDMNTEAFF. For the CDR3, the DNA is TGCGCCAGCAGCCGGGGGATCGACATGAACACTGAAGCTTTCTTT. Full variable domain (outside the CDR3, taken from reference TRBV5-1 and TRBJ1-1): KAGVTQTPRYLIKTRGQQVTLSCSPISGHRSVSWYQQTPGQGLQFLFEYFSETQRNKGNFPGRFSGRQFSNSRSEMNVSTLELGDSALYLCASSRGIDMNTEAFFGQGTRLTVV.

This clone was observed a single time. The chain links TRBV9 to TRBJ2-7; 7 bases are shared with TRBD2. V shed 4 bases and J 5 bases; nucleotides not matched to a gene: 9. The CDR3 runs 14 residues. Germline CDR1 and CDR2: SGDLS and YYNGEE. CDR3 in DNA: TGTGCCAGCAGCATTACTCTTACTAGCGACGAGCAGTACTTC. Translation: CASSITLTSDEQYF.

The chain recombines TRBV6-5 with TRBJ2-7; possible D gene TRBD2, 6 bases. Germline-derived CDR1 and CDR2 are MNHEY and SVGAGI. The CDR3 contains 14 residues. Trimming stripped 4 bases from V and 9 bases from J, with 19 bases between. CDR3 nucleotides: TGTGCCAGCAGTTCTCCCGGGACTCCTAGGGGGCAGTACTTC. The encoded protein is CASSSPGTPRGQYF.

The CDR3 DNA follows: TGTGCCAGCAGTTCCCGGCCGGGCACTGAAGCTTTCTTT. Its translation is CASSSRPGTEAFF. The chain recombines TRBV27 with TRBJ1-1; no clear D gene. Looked up from germline, CDR1 is MNHEY and CDR2 is SMNVEV (reference sequence). Deletions cut 4 bases from V and 4 bases from J, with 10 bases between. The CDR3 loop spans 13 amino acids.

J is TRBJ2-7 and V is TRBV29-1, with 9 bases aligning to TRBD1. This CDR3 region has 14 residues. From germline, CDR1 is SQVTM and CDR2 ANQGSEA. V trimming: 5 bases; J trimming: 3 bases; junction bases outside the gene matches: 8. The CDR3 sequence is CSVRGTGINYEQYF. The CDR3 bases are TGCAGCGTTCGTGGGACAGGGATAAACTACGAGCAGTACTTC.

The rearrangement uses TRBV15 and TRBJ2-7; TRBD2 might be the D (6 bases). V dropped 8 bases and J dropped 1 base, with 15 bases sitting between them. The CDR3 runs to 14 residues. Per germline, CDR1 LNHNV and CDR2 YYDKDF (reference sequence). The CDR3 reads CATSERVLSYEQYF. The DNA for the CDR3 is TGTGCCACCTCAGAGCGGGTACTTTCCTACGAGCAGTACTTC.

The chain carries TRBV10-3 and TRBJ1-5; 9 nucleotides match TRBD1. Trimming cost V 6 bases and J 0 bases; bases outside gene matches: 15. Germline CDR1 is ENHRY and CDR2 is SYGVKD. The CDR3 consists of 19 residues. This CDR3 reads CAIRASSGTGSTSNQPQHF. CDR3 coding DNA: TGTGCCATCAGGGCGAGTTCCGGGACAGGGTCGACTAGCAATCAGCCCCAGCATTTT.

This clone was observed a few times. The chain recombines TRBV7-8 with TRBJ1-6, with D unresolved. The germline V gene encodes CDR1 SGHVS and CDR2 FQNEAQ. This CDR3 is 15 amino acids long. Trimming removed 4 bases from V and 6 bases from J, with 13 bases in between. The CDR3 protein is CASSSETRRNSPLHF. The CDR3 DNA follows: TGTGCCAGCAGCTCCGAGACAAGGCGTAATTCACCCCTCCACTTT.

V gene TRBV6-1 combines with J gene TRBJ1-1; a weak D match, TRBD1 (6 bases). The germline V and J ends were trimmed by 3 bases and 1 base, with 9 bases remaining between them. CDR3 length: 14 residues. The germline V gene has CDR1 MNHNS and CDR2 SASEGT. The CDR3 is CASSDRDTNTEAFF. In nucleotides, the CDR3 is TGTGCCAGCAGTGACCGGGACACGAACACTGAAGCTTTCTTT.

CDR3 in amino acids: CASSWTHSGAPDNEQFF. The CDR3 DNA follows: TGTGCCAGCAGCTGGACCCATAGCGGGGCGCCCGACAATGAGCAGTTCTTC. The V call is TRBV5-6, the J call TRBJ2-1; 8 nucleotides align to TRBD2. There are 17 residues in the CDR3. Losses at the gene ends were 3 bases for V and 5 bases for J; bases not matched to a gene: 13. Germline V CDR1 and CDR2: SGHDT, YYEEEE.

This chain uses TRBV5-1 with TRBJ1-2; 9 bases line up with TRBD1. The CDR3 length is 14 residues. From germline, CDR1 is SGHRS and CDR2 YFSETQ. V was clipped by 3 bases and J by 4 bases; unmatched bases: 4. The CDR3 sequence: CASSSTGGLYGYTF. Here the CDR3 DNA reads TGCGCCAGCAGCTCGACAGGGGGTCTCTATGGCTACACCTTC.

The rearrangement uses TRBV5-5 and TRBJ1-2; 7 nucleotides match TRBD1. The CDR3 runs to 16 residues. V lost 3 bases, J lost 0 bases, and 8 bases stayed unmatched. CDR1 and CDR2 from the germline V gene are SGHKS and YYEKEE (reference sequence). The CDR3 region is CASSSGRQGANYGYTF. CDR3 sequence (DNA): TGTGCCAGCAGCTCCGGGCGACAGGGAGCTAACTATGGCTACACCTTC.